The source of this T cell receptor beta chain is a study of blood T cell repertoires in COVID-19. CDR1 is SGDLS and CDR2 is YYNGEE in the germline V gene. Trimming cost V 0 bases and J 3 bases, with 15 bases left between them. This CDR3 is built from 16 residues. The protocol was immunoSEQ multiplex PCR, while the TCRdb copy is restricted to in-frame clones and leaves out a portion. The table has over 150,000 clones, about four fifths seen once; the top ten hold 6.5% to 9.5%. The gene calls are TRBV9 and TRBJ1-1; D is possibly TRBD1 (5 bases). Sequencing used PBMCs or T cells enriched from blood (not recorded which). This receptor was taken from a man aged 35 to 55 who had recovered from COVID-19. CDR3 protein: CASSVDSGGTYTEAFF. For the CDR3, the DNA is TGTGCCAGCAGCGTAGATAGCGGGGGTACTTACACTGAAGCTTTCTTT. The variable domain in full, completed from reference TRBV9 and TRBJ1-1, reads DSGVTQTPKHLITATGQRVTLRCSPRSGDLSVYWYQQSLDQGLQFLIQYYNGEERAKGNILERFSAQQFPDLHSELNLSSLELGDSALYFCASSVDSGGTYTEAFFGQGTRLTVV.